The clone carrying this T cell receptor (beta chain) was recorded a few times. Antigen unknown. The sample belongs to a study of beta chain features in type 1 diabetes. Overall study: When patients were set against healthy donors, age, gender and cell yields were similar. Whole-study results and caveats: Patients' naive, central memory and regulatory TCRB repertoires appeared more alike than those of healthy donors. Shortening of TCRB CDR3s, moderate but significant, appeared in all four CD4+ subsets of Type 1 diabetes patients. For patients and controls alike, PCR might favor shorter templates to the same degree.

The sequenced template was cDNA made from the entire isolated RNA. The repertoire was sequenced with immunoSEQ multiplex PCR; TCRdb's copy has only in-frame clones and lacks some. The repertoire holds about 160,000 clones, with approximately 7.9% as singletons. Germline loops: CDR1 SGHRS, CDR2 YFSETQ. The CDR3 consists of 16 residues. Trimming removed 0 bases at V and 3 bases at J, with 15 bases between. Central memory, naive, regulatory and stem cell-like memory CD4+ cells were sorted by CD45RO/CCR7/CD25/CD127/CD95/CD27. The sample was central memory CD4+ T cells from blood. The sequence was obtained from a man aged 18 to 35 with type 1 diabetes. The chain couples TRBV5-1 to TRBJ1-1, with D maybe TRBD1 (6 bases). Written as DNA, the CDR3 is TGCGCCAGCAGCTTGGGAGGGGGGGGAGGTTACACTGAAGCTTTCTTT. Residues: CASSLGGGGGYTEAFF.